The clone carrying this T cell receptor (beta chain) was recorded a few times. What it recognizes is unknown. The sample belongs to a study of blood T cells in healthy people across ages. V lost 0 bases, J lost 5 bases, and 7 bases stayed unmatched. This CDR3 is 17 amino acids long. General study findings and limits: TCR beta diversity correlated strongly with naive T cell percentage.

Alongside a J-beta primer mix, a sample-barcoded 5' primer served in a second PCR lasting about 6 to 11 cycles. Every molecule of cDNA carried a tag from a template-switch adaptor with 12 random nucleotides. TCRdb re-called the 5' RACE reads with MiXCR, one entry per CDR3 protein. The sample records 700,000 to 850,000 distinct CDR3 sequences, about 55% being singletons. This sequence originates from a man older than 75 in good health. The V call is TRBV12-3 or TRBV12-4, the J call TRBJ2-5, with 12 bases lining up with TRBD1. Source material: blood. The CDR3 region is CASSLALGTGGAETQYF. The CDR3 DNA sequence: TGTGCCAGCAGTTTAGCGCTTGGGACAGGGGGCGCGGAGACCCAGTACTTC.